The TCR beta chain under discussion was sequenced for a study of identifying expanded T cells in peripheral blood. As to this clone: The target antigen is unknown.

Here immunoSEQ multiplex PCR was the method, and the copy in TCRdb shows in-frame clones only, minus some. The sample comprises about 52,000 clones, approximately 82% of which are singletons, and around 15% rests with the top ten. Study outcomes and limitations: Clone count variance between roughly 2-week samples rose with total template count. Technical replicates showed 0.9 to 1.5 changed clones; around two weeks about 16.4; four weeks 19.

No infections or other immune events were documented during collection. Trimming shortened V by 7 bases and J by 0 bases, and 22 bases separated the two germline ends. The CDR3 consists of 18 residues. The germline V gene encodes CDR1 LNHDA and CDR2 SQIVND (reference sequence). This clonotype was sampled from a person aged 18-69 years in good health. Sequenced: blood. The chain joins TRBV19 to TRBJ1-5, with D perhaps matching TRBD1 (5 bases). Written as DNA, the CDR3 is TGTGCCAGTAAATCCCGGGACGGCGCCTTCTTTAGCAATCAGCCCCAGCATTTT. It translates to CASKSRDGAFFSNQPQHF.